The sequence of this T cell receptor (beta chain) was determined in a study of blood T cell repertoires in COVID-19 (dated by TCRdb to 2020 to 2021). At the level of the whole study: Samples from collaborators originated in the United States, Italy and Spain and spanned both the acute and convalescent phases of COVID-19. The material from the prospective study consisted of cDNA or gDNA derived from T cells, B-cell-depleted T cells, or PBMCs. Deeply sampled blood TCRbeta repertoires from subjects exposed to, actively infected with, or recovered from COVID-19 were included in the dataset. A freely available public database, intended as a resource for researchers studying the immune response to SARS-CoV-2, is where the repertoires were released. The samples were drawn from the first 160 participants of the ongoing ImmuneRACE study and from 1,254 subjects provided by 6 global collaborators. A de-identified subject ID, COVID-19 status, age in years and sex were almost always included in the sample metadata. Where HLA class I and class II types were available, the types were taken from metadata supplied by the sample provider, not from assay-based typing.

TCRbeta CDR3 regions were amplified from genomic DNA by means of the immunoSEQ Assay, a bias-controlled multiplex PCR. The authors' pipeline ran thus. Nucleated cell counts per sample were estimated from amplification of reference gene primers within the assay. To quantify the absolute abundance of each unique TCRbeta CDR3 rearrangement, sequence reads were collapsed and filtered. For each sample, productive Simpson clonality was calculated as the square root of Simpson's diversity index over productive rearrangements. TCRdb retrieved this table from immuneACCESS and kept in-frame rearrangements only. Not all clones are present; in checked studies, unresolved V genes account for under half, and no reason is known for the remainder. The V and J calls and clone size come from that table; D and trimming were worked out from the DNA. The sample includes about 79,000 clones, with around 89% observed a single time. The top ten hold more than 11% of the sample.

What the research found in general, with its limitations: How much clinical and demographic metadata was included differed by source and by participant, and the metadata was provided uncurated.

Remarks on this clone: Its recognized antigen is unknown. No base-level quality is on record; no much larger clone is a single base apart.

Whole blood was collected in K2EDTA tubes by collaborating institutions according to the institutions' own protocols. For TCRbeta analysis, collaborator samples were shipped as frozen whole blood, as isolated PBMCs, or as DNA extracted from either sample type. CDR1 is given as SGHVS and CDR2 as FNYEAQ, both from the germline V gene. The germline V and J ends show losses of 2 bases and 7 bases respectively, and no gene match explains 9 bases of the junction. Measured from the cysteine to the phenylalanine, the CDR3 is 15 residues long. CDR3 DNA only is kept here, 45 bases in frame from base 1. The chain employs TRBV7-6 and TRBJ2-7; TRBD2 matches 9 bases in the middle. The sequence derives from a man aged 65-85 years with active or convalescent COVID-19. The specimen sequenced was peripheral blood. DNA sequence: TGTGCCAGCAGCTTACGTACTAGCGGGCAAGGAGAGCAGTACTTC. Its amino acids are CASSLRTSGQGEQYF.